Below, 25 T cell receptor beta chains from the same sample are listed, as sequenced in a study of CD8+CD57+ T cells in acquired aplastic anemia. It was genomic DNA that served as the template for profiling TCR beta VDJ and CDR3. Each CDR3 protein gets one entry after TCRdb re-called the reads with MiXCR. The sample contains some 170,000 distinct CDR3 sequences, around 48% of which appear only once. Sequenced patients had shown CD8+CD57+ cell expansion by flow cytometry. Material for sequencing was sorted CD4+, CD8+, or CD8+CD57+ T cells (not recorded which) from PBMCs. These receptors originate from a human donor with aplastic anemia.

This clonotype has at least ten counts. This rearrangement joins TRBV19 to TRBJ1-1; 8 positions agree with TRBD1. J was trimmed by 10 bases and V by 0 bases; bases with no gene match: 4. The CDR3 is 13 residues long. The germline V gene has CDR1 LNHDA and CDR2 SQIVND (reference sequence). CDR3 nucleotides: TGTGCCAGTAGTATAGATTCCAGGGGGCGAGCTTTCTTT. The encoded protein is CASSIDSRGRAFF.

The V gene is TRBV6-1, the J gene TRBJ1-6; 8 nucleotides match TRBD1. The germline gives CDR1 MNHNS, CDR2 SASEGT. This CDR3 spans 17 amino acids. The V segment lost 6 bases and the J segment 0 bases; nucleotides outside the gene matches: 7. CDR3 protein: CASRPNRGSSYNSPLHF. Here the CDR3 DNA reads TGTGCCAGCAGACCGAACAGGGGGAGCTCCTATAATTCACCCCTCCACTTT.

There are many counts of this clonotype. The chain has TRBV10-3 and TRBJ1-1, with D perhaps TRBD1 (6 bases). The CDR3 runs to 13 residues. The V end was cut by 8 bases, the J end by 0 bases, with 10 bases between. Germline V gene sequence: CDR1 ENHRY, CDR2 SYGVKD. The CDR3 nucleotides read TGTGCCATCCTCGAGGGGGTGAACACTGAAGCTTTCTTT. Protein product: CAILEGVNTEAFF.

The CDR3 region is CASSISRTRADEQYF. The CDR3 DNA is TGTGCCAGTAGTATATCCCGAACTAGGGCGGACGAGCAGTACTTC. The V gene is TRBV19, the J gene TRBJ2-7; a possible D gene is TRBD2 (5 bases). The V end was cut by 2 bases, the J end by 5 bases, with 16 bases between. The CDR3 loop spans 15 amino acids. The germline V gene has CDR1 LNHDA and CDR2 SQIVND (reference sequence).

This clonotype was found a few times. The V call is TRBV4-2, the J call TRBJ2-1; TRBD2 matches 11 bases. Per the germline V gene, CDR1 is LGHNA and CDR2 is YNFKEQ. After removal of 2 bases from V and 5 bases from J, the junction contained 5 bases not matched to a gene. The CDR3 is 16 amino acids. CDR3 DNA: TGTGCCAGCAGCCAATTTAGCGGGGGGGTGAACAATGAGCAGTTCTTC. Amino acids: CASSQFSGGVNNEQFF.

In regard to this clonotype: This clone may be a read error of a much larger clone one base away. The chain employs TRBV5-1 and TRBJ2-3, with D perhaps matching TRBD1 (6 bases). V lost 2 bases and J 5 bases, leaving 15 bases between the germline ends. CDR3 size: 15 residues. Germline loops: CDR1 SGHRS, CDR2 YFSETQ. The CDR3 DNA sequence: TGCGCCAGCAGCTTCGGGACATCTGGGGGAGATACGCAGTATTTT. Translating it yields CASSFGTSGGDTQYF.

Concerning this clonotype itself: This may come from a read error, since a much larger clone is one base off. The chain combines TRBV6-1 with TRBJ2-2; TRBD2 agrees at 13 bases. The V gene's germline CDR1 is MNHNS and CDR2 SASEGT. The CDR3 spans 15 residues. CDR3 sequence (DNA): TGTGCCAGCAGTAGGACTAGCGGGGGCACCGGGGAGCTGCTTTTT. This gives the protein CASSRTSGGTGELLF.

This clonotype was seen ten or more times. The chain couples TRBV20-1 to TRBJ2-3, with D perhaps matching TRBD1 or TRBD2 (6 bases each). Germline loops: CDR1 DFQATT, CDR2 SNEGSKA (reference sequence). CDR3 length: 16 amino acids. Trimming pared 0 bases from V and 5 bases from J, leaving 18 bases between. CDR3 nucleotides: TGCAGTGCTAGAGATGTTGTTGGGGGGCTAGGAGATACGCAGTATTTT. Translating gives CSARDVVGGLGDTQYF.

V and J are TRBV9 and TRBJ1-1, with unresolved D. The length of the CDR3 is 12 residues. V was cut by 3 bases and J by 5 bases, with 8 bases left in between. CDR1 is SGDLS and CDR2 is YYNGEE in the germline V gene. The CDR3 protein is CASSGAGTEAFF. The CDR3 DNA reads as TGTGCCAGCAGCGGGGCGGGAACTGAAGCTTTCTTT.

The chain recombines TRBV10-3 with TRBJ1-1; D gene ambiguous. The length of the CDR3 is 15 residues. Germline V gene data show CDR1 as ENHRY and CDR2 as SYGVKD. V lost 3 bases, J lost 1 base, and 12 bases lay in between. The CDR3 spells CAISEVAGSNTEAFF. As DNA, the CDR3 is TGTGCCATCAGTGAAGTGGCAGGTTCGAACACTGAAGCTTTCTTT.

As DNA, the CDR3 is TGTGCCAGAAGGACCGGGACAGGGGCCAACGTCCTGACTTTC. As protein: CARRTGTGANVLTF. The chain couples TRBV2 to TRBJ2-6, with D perhaps matching TRBD1 (6 bases). The germline CDR1 and CDR2 sequences are SNHLY and FYNNEI. This CDR3 is 14 amino acids long. V lost 9 bases, J lost 4 bases, and 13 bases lay in between.

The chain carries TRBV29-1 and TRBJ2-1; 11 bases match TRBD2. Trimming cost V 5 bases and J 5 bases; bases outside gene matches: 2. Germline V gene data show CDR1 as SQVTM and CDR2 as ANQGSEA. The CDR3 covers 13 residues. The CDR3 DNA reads TGCAGCGTTCTTAGCGGGGGGGACAATGAGCAGTTCTTC. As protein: CSVLSGGDNEQFF.

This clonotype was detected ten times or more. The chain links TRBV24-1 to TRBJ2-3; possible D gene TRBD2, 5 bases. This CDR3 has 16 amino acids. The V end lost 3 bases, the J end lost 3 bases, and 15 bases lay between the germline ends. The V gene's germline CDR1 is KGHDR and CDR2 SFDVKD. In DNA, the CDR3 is TGTGCCACCAGTGATGGAGCGGAGGCTAGTACAGATACGCAGTATTTT. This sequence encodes CATSDGAEASTDTQYF.

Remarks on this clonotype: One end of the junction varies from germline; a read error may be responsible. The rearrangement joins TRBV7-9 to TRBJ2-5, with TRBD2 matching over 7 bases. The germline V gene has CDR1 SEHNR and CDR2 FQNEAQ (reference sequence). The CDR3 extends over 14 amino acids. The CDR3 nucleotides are TGTGCCAGCAGCCCCCGACTTGGGGGGGAGACCCAGCACTTC. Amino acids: CASSPRLGGETQHF.

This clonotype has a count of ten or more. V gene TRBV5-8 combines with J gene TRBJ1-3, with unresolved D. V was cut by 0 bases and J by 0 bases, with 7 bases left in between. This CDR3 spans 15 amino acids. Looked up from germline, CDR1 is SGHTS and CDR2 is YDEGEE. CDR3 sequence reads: CASSLANTSGNTIYF. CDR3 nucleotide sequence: TGTGCCAGCAGCTTGGCCAATACCTCTGGAAACACCATATATTTT.

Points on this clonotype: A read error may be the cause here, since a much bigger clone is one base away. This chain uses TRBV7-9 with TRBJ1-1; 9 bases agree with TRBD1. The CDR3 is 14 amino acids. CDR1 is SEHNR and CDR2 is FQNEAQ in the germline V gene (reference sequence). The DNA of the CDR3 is TGTGCCAGCTCCACAGGGGGCTTGAACACTGAAGCTTCCTTT. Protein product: CASSTGGLNTEASF.

The CDR3 here is CARESYGQGRTEAFF. CDR3 coding DNA: TGTGCCAGGGAGAGTTACGGACAGGGGAGGACTGAAGCTTTCTTT. The chain recombines TRBV2 with TRBJ1-1; TRBD1 aligns across 9 bases. The length of the CDR3 is 15 residues. V trimming: 9 bases; J trimming: 5 bases; junction bases outside the gene matches: 13. Looked up from germline, CDR1 is SNHLY and CDR2 is FYNNEI.

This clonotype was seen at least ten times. The CDR3 sequence is CASSDSGTPRSEQYF. The CDR3 bases are TGTGCCAGCAGTGATTCCGGGACTCCCCGCAGCGAGCAGTACTTC. The chain joins TRBV6-1 to TRBJ2-7, with D tentatively TRBD2 (6 bases). CDR3 length: 15 residues. V was shortened by 3 bases and J by 6 bases, with 18 bases between the two germline ends. Germline V lookup: CDR1 MNHNS, CDR2 SASEGT.

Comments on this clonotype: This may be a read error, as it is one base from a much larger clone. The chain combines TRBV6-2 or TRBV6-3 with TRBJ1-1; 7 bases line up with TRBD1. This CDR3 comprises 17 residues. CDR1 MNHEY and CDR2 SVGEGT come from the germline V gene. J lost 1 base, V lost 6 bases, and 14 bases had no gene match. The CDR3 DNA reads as TGTGCCAGCAGACTCGAGATCGGGACAGAGAGGAACACTGAAGCTTTCTTT. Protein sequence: CASRLEIGTERNTEAFF.

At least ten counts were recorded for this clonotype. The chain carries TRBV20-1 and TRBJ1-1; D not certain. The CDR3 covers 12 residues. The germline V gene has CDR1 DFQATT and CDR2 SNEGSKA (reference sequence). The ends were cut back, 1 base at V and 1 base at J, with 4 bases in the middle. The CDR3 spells CSARGGNTEAFF. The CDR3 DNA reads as TGCAGTGCTAGAGGTGGGAACACTGAAGCTTTCTTT.

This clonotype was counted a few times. The CDR3, as DNA: TGTGCCACCAGTGCGAGATGGGGGCCGGAGACCCAGTACTTC. It translates to CATSARWGPETQYF. The chain carries TRBV24-1 and TRBJ2-5; D possibly corresponds to TRBD1 (6 bases). The germline V gene encodes CDR1 KGHDR and CDR2 SFDVKD. The CDR3 totals 14 residues. V lost 5 bases, J lost 5 bases, and 14 bases lay in between.

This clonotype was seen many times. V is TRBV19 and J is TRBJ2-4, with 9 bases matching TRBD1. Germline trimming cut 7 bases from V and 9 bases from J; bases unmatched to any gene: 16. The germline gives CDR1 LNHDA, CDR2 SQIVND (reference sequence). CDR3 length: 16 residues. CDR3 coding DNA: TGTGCCAGTAAACAAAGGCGGGACAGGGACCAGTGCATTCAGTACTTC. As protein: CASKQRRDRDQCIQYF. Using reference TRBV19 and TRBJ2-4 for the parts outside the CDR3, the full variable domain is DGGITQSPKYLFRKEGQNVTLSCEQNLNHDAMYWYRQDPGQGLRLIYYSQIVNDFQKGDIAEGYSVSREKKESFPLTVTSAQKNPTAFYLCASKQRRDRDQCIQYFGAGTRLSVL.

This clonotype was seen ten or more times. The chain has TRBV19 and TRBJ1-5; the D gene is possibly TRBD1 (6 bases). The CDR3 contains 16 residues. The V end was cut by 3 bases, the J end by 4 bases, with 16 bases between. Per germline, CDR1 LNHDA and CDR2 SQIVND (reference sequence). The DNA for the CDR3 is TGTGCCAGTAGTATTTGGGCAGGGGTGGAAAATCAGCCCCAGCATTTT. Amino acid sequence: CASSIWAGVENQPQHF.

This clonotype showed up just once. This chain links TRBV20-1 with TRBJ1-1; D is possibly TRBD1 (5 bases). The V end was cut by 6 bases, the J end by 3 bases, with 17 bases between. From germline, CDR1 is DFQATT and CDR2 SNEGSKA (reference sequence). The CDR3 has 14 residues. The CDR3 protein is CSAPLWGRDTEAFF. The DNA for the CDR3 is TGCAGTGCCCCCCTTTGGGGCAGGGACACTGAAGCTTTCTTT.

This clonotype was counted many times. CDR3 DNA sequence: TGTGCCAGCAGTGCGGACGAGGGGCCTAACTATGGCTACACCTTC. Its translation: CASSADEGPNYGYTF. The rearrangement links TRBV25-1 to TRBJ1-2, with D possibly matching TRBD1 (5 bases). Germline CDR1 is MGHDK and CDR2 is SYGVNS. The CDR3 contains 15 residues. Trimming cost V 4 bases and J 0 bases, with 12 bases left between them.